The 2 T cell receptor beta chains below were found in one sample sequenced in a study of blood T cell repertoires in COVID-19. Assay: immunoSEQ multiplex PCR; the TCRdb copy retains only in-frame clones and omits some. The sample carries 120,000 to 150,000 clones, approximately 80% recorded once. Sequenced input: PBMCs or T cells enriched from blood (not recorded which). The receptor set was obtained from a woman aged 18 to 35 who had been exposed to COVID-19.

The chain is built from TRBV9 and TRBJ2-2, with 10 bases matching TRBD2. The V gene end was trimmed by 1 base and the J gene end by 3 bases; junction bases not matched to a gene: 3. Germline V CDR1 and CDR2: SGDLS, YYNGEE. The CDR3 contains 16 residues. CDR3 sequence reads: CASSVFLAGDTGELFF. The DNA for the CDR3 is TGTGCCAGCAGCGTATTCCTAGCGGGGGACACCGGGGAGCTGTTTTTT.

The chain couples TRBV28 to TRBJ2-3, with D maybe TRBD2 (6 bases). V shed 1 base and J shed 2 bases, with 16 bases lying between them. Germline V CDR1 and CDR2: MDHEN, SYDVKM. CDR3 length equals 17 residues. In nucleotides, the CDR3 is TGTGCCAGCAGTTTATCCGTAGCGGTAGCTATCACAGATACGCAGTATTTT. This gives the protein CASSLSVAVAITDTQYF. The variable domain in full, completed from reference TRBV28 and TRBJ2-3, reads DVKVTQSSRYLVKRTGEKVFLECVQDMDHENMFWYRQDPGLGLRLIYFSYDVKMKEKGDIPEGYSVSREKKERFSLILESASTNQTSMYLCASSLSVAVAITDTQYFGPGTRLTVL.